This T cell receptor beta chain was sequenced during a study of cytomegalovirus exposure and HLA in healthy donors. The PCR contained 60 Vbeta and 13 Jbeta primers. Repertoires were generated with immunoSEQ multiplex PCR, while TCRdb's copy carries only in-frame clones and drops some. The profile covers 110,000 to 150,000 clones, with roughly 70% appearing a single time and over 6% taken by the ten largest. There are 14 residues in the CDR3. Germline-derived CDR1 and CDR2 are MNHEY and SVGAGI. Between the trimmed V and J ends, which lost 7 bases and 7 bases, there was a span of 17 bases. General study results and limits: In a later analysis, specific HLA alleles were associated with approximately 17,000 TCR beta sequences at a 0.05 false discovery rate. Because they were indistinguishable, some V segments, including TRBV6-2 and TRBV6-3, were excluded.

At the time of sampling, donors were nominally healthy, though unrecorded immune exposures were likely. For this clone: Antigen specificity is unknown.

The sample taken for sequencing was PBMCs. The chain couples TRBV6-5 to TRBJ1-5, with a possible D match to TRBD1 (5 bases). The clonotype comes from a man aged 25 to 40 in good health and CMV-seronegative. The CDR3 bases are TGTGCCAGCACCCGCGGGGGTTCTGGACAGCCCCAGCATTTT. Protein: CASTRGGSGQPQHF.